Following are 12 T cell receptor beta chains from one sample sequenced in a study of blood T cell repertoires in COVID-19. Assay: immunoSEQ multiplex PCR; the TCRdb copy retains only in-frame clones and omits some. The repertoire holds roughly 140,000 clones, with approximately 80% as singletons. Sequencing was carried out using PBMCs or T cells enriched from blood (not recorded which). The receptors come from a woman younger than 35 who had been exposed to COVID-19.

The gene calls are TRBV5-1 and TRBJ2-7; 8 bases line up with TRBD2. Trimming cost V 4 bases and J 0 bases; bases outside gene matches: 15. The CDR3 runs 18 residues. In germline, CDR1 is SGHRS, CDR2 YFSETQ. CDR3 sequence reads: CASSPYTLAGTNSYEQYF. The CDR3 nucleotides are TGCGCCAGCAGCCCATATACCCTAGCGGGTACCAACTCCTACGAGCAGTACTTC.

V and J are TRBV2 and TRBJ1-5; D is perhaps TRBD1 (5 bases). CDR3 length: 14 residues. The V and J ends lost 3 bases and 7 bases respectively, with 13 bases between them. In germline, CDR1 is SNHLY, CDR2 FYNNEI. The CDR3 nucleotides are TGTGCCAGCAGTGACCGTCAGGGAAGCCAGCCCCAGCATTTT. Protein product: CASSDRQGSQPQHF. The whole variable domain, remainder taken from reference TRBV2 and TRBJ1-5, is EPEVTQTPSHQVTQMGQEVILRCVPISNHLYFYWYRQILGQKVEFLVSFYNNEISEKSEIFDDQFSVERPDGSNFTLKIRSTKLEDSAMYFCASSDRQGSQPQHFGDGTRLSIL.

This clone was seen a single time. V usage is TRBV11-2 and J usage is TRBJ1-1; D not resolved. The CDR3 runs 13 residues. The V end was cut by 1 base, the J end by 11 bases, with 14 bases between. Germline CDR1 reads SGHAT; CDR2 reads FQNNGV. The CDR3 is CASSLGRGYGAFF. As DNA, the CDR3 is TGTGCCAGCAGCTTAGGTCGGGGATATGGGGCTTTCTTT.

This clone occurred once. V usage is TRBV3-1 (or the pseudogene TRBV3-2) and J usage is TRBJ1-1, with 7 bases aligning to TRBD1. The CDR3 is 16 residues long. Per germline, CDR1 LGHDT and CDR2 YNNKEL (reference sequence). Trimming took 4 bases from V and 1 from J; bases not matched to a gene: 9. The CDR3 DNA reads TGTGCCAGCAGCCTAGACCCCAGGGGGGAGAACACTGAAGCTTTCTTT. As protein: CASSLDPRGENTEAFF.

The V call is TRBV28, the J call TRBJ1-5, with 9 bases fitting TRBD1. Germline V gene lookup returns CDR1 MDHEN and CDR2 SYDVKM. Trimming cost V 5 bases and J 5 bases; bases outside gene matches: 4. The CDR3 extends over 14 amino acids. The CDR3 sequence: CASSPGQGDQPQHF. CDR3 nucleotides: TGTGCCAGCAGTCCGGGACAGGGAGATCAGCCCCAGCATTTT.

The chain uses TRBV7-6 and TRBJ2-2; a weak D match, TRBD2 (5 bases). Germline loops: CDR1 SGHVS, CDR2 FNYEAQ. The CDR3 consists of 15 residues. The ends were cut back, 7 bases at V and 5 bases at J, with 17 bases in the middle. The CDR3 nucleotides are TGTGCCAGCATCGACCAGCGGATAAGTACCGGGGAGCTGTTTTTT. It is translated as CASIDQRISTGELFF.

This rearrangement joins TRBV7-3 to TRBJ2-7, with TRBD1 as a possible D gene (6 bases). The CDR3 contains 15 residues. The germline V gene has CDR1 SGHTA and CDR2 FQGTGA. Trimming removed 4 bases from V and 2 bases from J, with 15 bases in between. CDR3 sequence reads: CASSSGGGGPYEQYF. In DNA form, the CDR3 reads TGTGCCAGCAGCTCAGGTGGGGGCGGCCCCTACGAGCAGTACTTC.

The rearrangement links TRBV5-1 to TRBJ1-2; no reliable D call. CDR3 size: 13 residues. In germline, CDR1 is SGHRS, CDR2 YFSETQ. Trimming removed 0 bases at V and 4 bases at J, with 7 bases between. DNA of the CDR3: TGCGCCAGCAGCTTGGAACAGTTCTATGGCTACACCTTC. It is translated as CASSLEQFYGYTF.

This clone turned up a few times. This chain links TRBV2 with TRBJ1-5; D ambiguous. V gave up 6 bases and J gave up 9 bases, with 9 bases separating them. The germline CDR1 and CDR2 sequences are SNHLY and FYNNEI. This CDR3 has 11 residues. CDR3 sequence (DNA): TGTGCCAGCAGAAGAGCCGGGCCCCAGCATTTT. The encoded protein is CASRRAGPQHF. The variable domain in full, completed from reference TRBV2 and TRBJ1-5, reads EPEVTQTPSHQVTQMGQEVILRCVPISNHLYFYWYRQILGQKVEFLVSFYNNEISEKSEIFDDQFSVERPDGSNFTLKIRSTKLEDSAMYFCASRRAGPQHFGDGTRLSIL.

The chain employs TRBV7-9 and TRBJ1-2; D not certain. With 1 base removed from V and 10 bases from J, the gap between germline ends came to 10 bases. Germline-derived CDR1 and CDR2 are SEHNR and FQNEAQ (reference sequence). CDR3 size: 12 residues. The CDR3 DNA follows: TGTGCCAGCAGCTTAGAGCAGGCCCCCTACACCTTC. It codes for CASSLEQAPYTF.

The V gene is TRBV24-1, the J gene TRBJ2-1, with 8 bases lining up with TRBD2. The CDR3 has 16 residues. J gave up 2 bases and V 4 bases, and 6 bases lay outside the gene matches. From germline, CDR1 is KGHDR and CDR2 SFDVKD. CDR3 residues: CATSDPSGRTYNEQFF. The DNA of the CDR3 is TGTGCCACCAGTGACCCAAGCGGGAGAACCTACAATGAGCAGTTCTTC.

CDR3 sequence (DNA): TGTGCCAGCAGTTTTGTACAGGGGTTTGGCCTCCACTTT. Amino acid sequence: CASSFVQGFGLHF. This chain connects TRBV27 to TRBJ1-6; 7 bases are a match to TRBD1. Germline V gene data show CDR1 as MNHEY and CDR2 as SMNVEV (reference sequence). This CDR3 is built from 13 residues. V lost 3 bases, J lost 15 bases, and 8 bases stayed unmatched.